A selection of T cell receptor beta chains follows, all from one sample in a study of control samples from healthy donors and cancer patients. The data were produced by immunoSEQ multiplex PCR, yet TCRdb's version contains in-frame clones alone and is incomplete. Its listing shows fewer than 250,000 clones. What was sequenced was blood. Every receptor here comes from a woman aged 25 to 39 in good health. Both conserved end residues are part of each CDR3. D genes are given only for firm matches.

TRBV19,NA,TRBJ2-7,CASSIPTGGEQYF,TGTGCCAGTAGTATCCCGACAGGTGGCGAGCAGTACTTC
TRBV9,TRBD1,TRBJ1-4,CASSVATGTATNEKLFF,TGTGCCAGCAGCGTAGCTACTGGGACAGCAACTAATGAAAAACTGTTTTTT
TRBV25-1,NA,TRBJ1-2,CASWGGLSGYGYTF,TGTGCCAGTTGGGGGGGGCTATCGGGCTATGGCTACACCTTC
TRBV29-1,NA,TRBJ1-1,CSAGWGNNTEAFF,TGCAGCGCCGGATGGGGGAACAACACTGAAGCTTTCTTT
TRBV5-1,NA,TRBJ1-4,CASSSTPGNTNEKLFF,TGCGCCAGCAGCTCAACCCCAGGGAACACTAATGAAAAACTGTTTTTT
TRBV4-3,NA,TRBJ2-5,CASSQDFGETQYF,TGCGCCAGCAGCCAAGATTTCGGAGAGACCCAGTACTTC
TRBV6-4,NA,TRBJ1-6,CASSDESLGPSSPLHF,TGTGCCAGCAGTGATGAGAGTCTGGGACCTTCCTCACCCCTCCACTTT
TRBV7-9,NA,TRBJ1-5,CASSSDSGGNQPQHF,TGTGCCAGCAGCTCGGACTCCGGTGGCAATCAGCCCCAGCATTTT
TRBV5-1,NA,TRBJ2-2,CASSSDGMATGELFF,TGCGCCAGCAGCTCGGACGGAATGGCCACCGGGGAGCTGTTTTTT
TRBV6-6,NA,TRBJ1-3,CASQGTGNTIYF,TGTGCCTCCCAGGGGACTGGAAACACCATATATTTT
TRBV6-2/TRBV6-3,TRBD2,TRBJ2-1,CASSLSGGTYNEQFF,TGTGCCAGCAGTTTGAGCGGGGGTACCTACAATGAGCAGTTCTTC
TRBV19,NA,TRBJ2-7,CASSIRSGLYEQYF,TGTGCCAGTAGTATTAGGAGCGGGCTCTACGAGCAGTACTTC
TRBV4-3,NA,TRBJ1-2,CASSQELADGYTF,TGCGCCAGCAGCCAAGAATTAGCGGATGGCTACACCTTC
TRBV5-1,NA,TRBJ2-3,CATSPGASVSTDTQYF,TGCGCCACCTCGCCTGGGGCGTCTGTTAGCACAGATACGCAGTATTTT
TRBV28,TRBD1,TRBJ2-7,CASSLVDRGLYEQYF,TGTGCCAGCAGTTTAGTCGACAGGGGGCTCTACGAGCAGTACTTC
TRBV6-5,NA,TRBJ1-1,CASVRLGVNTEAFF,TGTGCCAGCGTACGTTTGGGAGTGAACACTGAAGCTTTCTTT
TRBV4-3,NA,TRBJ2-3,CASSQAWRTDTQYF,TGCGCCAGCAGCCAAGCTTGGCGCACAGATACGCAGTATTTT
TRBV16,NA,TRBJ2-7,CASSQWKGTYEQYF,TGTGCCAGCAGCCAATGGAAGGGCACCTACGAGCAGTACTTC
TRBV27,TRBD1,TRBJ1-6,CASSRTGRGRSYNSPLHF,TGTGCCAGCAGCCGGACAGGCCGGGGGCGCTCCTATAATTCACCCCTCCACTTT
TRBV19,TRBD1,TRBJ1-2,CASSHRQGPSNYGYTF,TGTGCCAGTAGTCACCGACAGGGGCCCTCTAACTATGGCTACACCTTC
TRBV6-4,NA,TRBJ1-6,CASSDSVGVGSPLHF,TGTGCCAGCAGTGACTCAGTGGGGGTGGGATCACCCCTCCACTTT
TRBV3-1/TRBV3-2,NA,TRBJ1-5,CASSQGWWVSNQPQHF,TGTGCCAGCAGCCAAGGGTGGTGGGTAAGCAATCAGCCCCAGCATTTT
TRBV28,TRBD2,TRBJ2-1,CASLPPSGGENEQFF,TGTGCCAGCCTACCACCTAGCGGGGGCGAAAATGAGCAGTTCTTC
TRBV7-9,NA,TRBJ1-3,CASSLAENTIYF,TGTGCCAGCAGCCTAGCTGAAAACACCATATATTTT
TRBV4-2,NA,TRBJ2-7,CASSQEGEGGGAFYEQYF,TGTGCCAGCAGCCAAGAGGGGGAGGGAGGGGGTGCATTTTACGAGCAGTACTTC
TRBV7-9,NA,TRBJ1-1,CASSLVRGDEAFF,TGTGCCAGCAGCTTAGTGCGGGGGGATGAAGCTTTCTTT
TRBV28,NA,TRBJ1-1,CASSSWKRAFF,TGTGCCAGCAGTTCTTGGAAACGAGCTTTCTTT
TRBV5-1,NA,TRBJ2-1,CASSLGQDYNEQFF,TGCGCCAGCAGCTTGGGACAGGACTACAATGAGCAGTTCTTC
TRBV5-1,NA,TRBJ1-1,CASSFGADTEAFF,TGCGCCAGCAGCTTTGGGGCGGACACTGAAGCTTTCTTT
TRBV4-1,NA,TRBJ1-2,CASSQDHGGSWGYTF,TGCGCCAGCAGCCAAGATCACGGTGGTTCTTGGGGCTACACCTTC
TRBV7-9,TRBD1,TRBJ1-4,CASSQGQGGEKLFF,TGTGCCAGCAGCCAGGGACAGGGAGGGGAAAAACTGTTTTTT
TRBV11-3,NA,TRBJ1-2,CASSLIVPGEFYGYTF,TGTGCCAGCAGCTTAATCGTTCCAGGCGAATTCTATGGCTACACCTTC
TRBV4-1,NA,TRBJ1-2,CASSQVGRLGGYTF,TGCGCCAGCAGCCAAGTAGGGCGGCTAGGCGGCTACACCTTC
TRBV18,NA,TRBJ2-7,CASSPLTNKGSEQYF,TGTGCCAGCTCACCACTCACAAATAAGGGTTCCGAGCAGTACTTC
TRBV7-9,NA,TRBJ1-2,CASSREGYGYTF,TGTGCCAGCAGCAGGGAAGGTTATGGCTACACCTTC
TRBV4-1,TRBD1,TRBJ1-5,CASSQGPTGWSNQPQHF,TGCGCCAGCAGCCAGGGCCCGACAGGGTGGAGCAATCAGCCCCAGCATTTT
TRBV20-1,TRBD1,TRBJ1-1,CSALQGQKAFF,TGCAGTGCCCTACAGGGGCAGAAAGCTTTCTTT
TRBV20-1,NA,TRBJ1-2,CSASNRADYGYTF,TGCAGTGCGAGTAACAGGGCCGACTATGGCTACACCTTC
TRBV27,TRBD1,TRBJ1-2,CASSSYGTGGRGYTF,TGTGCCAGCAGTTCTTATGGGACAGGGGGGAGGGGCTACACCTTC
TRBV9,NA,TRBJ2-3,CASSVLAWASTDTQYF,TGTGCCAGCAGCGTACTCGCTTGGGCTAGCACAGATACGCAGTATTTT
TRBV2,NA,TRBJ1-2,CASNGGDRINYGYTF,TGTGCCAGCAACGGAGGCGACCGCATTAACTATGGCTACACCTTC
TRBV11-2,TRBD1,TRBJ2-5,CASSLRTGVGETQYF,TGTGCCAGCAGCCTGAGGACAGGCGTGGGGGAGACCCAGTACTTC
TRBV18,NA,TRBJ1-3,CASSPSTNSGNTIYF,TGTGCCAGCTCACCCTCCACAAACTCTGGAAACACCATATATTTT
TRBV6-5,TRBD2,TRBJ2-7,CASSYSIAGLSYEQYF,TGTGCCAGCAGTTACTCGATAGCGGGCCTCTCCTACGAGCAGTACTTC
TRBV3-1/TRBV3-2,TRBD1,TRBJ1-2,CASSLMDRGFFGGYTF,TGTGCCAGCAGCCTCATGGACAGGGGTTTTTTCGGAGGCTACACCTTC
TRBV7-2,TRBD1,TRBJ1-2,CASRFSGTGTGYTF,TGTGCCAGCAGGTTTTCCGGGACAGGGACTGGCTACACCTTC
TRBV7-9,TRBD1,TRBJ2-7,CASSLTGGSYEQYF,TGTGCCAGCAGCTTGACAGGGGGGTCCTACGAGCAGTACTTC